This T cell receptor beta chain was captured in a study of blood T cells in healthy people across ages. Overall study results and limits: Both naive CD4+ cell counts and diversity were greater in long-lived donors than in aged donors. CMV status of donors was not determined, possibly confounding expanded clonotype changes.

It was with a sample-barcoded 5' primer and a J-beta primer mix that a second PCR of about 7 to 12 cycles was run. Each CDR3 protein gets one entry after TCRdb re-called the 5' RACE reads with MiXCR. Of about 1.4 million distinct CDR3 sequences in the sample, approximately 63% were seen once. Between the trimmed V and J ends, which lost 2 bases and 5 bases, there was a span of 10 bases. CDR3 length: 13 residues. CDR1 and CDR2 from the germline V gene are MNHEY and SVGEGT. This clonotype has ten or more counts. What it binds is unknown. The sequencing input was blood. The chain joins TRBV6-2 or TRBV6-3 to TRBJ2-7; D gene uncertain. The clonotype was recovered from a man in his late teens or twenties in good health. The CDR3 region is CASSYASRNEQYF. The CDR3 DNA is TGTGCCAGCAGTTACGCCTCGCGGAACGAGCAGTACTTC.